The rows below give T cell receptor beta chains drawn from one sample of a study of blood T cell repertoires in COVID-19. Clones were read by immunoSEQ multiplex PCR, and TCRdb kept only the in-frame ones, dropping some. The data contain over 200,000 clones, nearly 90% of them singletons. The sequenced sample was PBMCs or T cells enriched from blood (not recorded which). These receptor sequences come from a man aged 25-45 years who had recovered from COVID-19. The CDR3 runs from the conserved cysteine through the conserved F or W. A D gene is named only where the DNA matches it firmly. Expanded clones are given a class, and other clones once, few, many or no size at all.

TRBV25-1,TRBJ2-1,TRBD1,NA,CASSGQGGTPNEQFF,TGTGCCAGCAGTGGACAGGGTGGAACCCCGAATGAGCAGTTCTTC
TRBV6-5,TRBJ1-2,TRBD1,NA,CASRGPGQGYGYTF,TGTGCCAGCAGGGGTCCGGGACAGGGCTATGGCTACACCTTC
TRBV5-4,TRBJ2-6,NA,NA,CASSPPGAGANVLTF,TGTGCCAGCAGCCCACCAGGGGCTGGGGCCAACGTCCTGACTTTC
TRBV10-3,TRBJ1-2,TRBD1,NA,CAIRDRDPHGYTF,TGTGCCATCAGGGACAGGGATCCTCATGGCTACACCTTC
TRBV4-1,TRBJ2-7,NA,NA,CASSQGQARTYEQYF,TGCGCCAGCAGCCAAGGACAGGCAAGAACCTACGAGCAGTACTTC
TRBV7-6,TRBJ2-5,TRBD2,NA,CASSPLGLAGATQYF,TGTGCCAGCAGCCCCCTGGGACTAGCGGGGGCCACCCAGTACTTC
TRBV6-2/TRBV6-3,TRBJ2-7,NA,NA,CASSPDILSSYEQYF,TGTGCCAGCAGTCCGGACATATTGAGCTCCTACGAGCAGTACTTC
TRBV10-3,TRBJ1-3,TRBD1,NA,CAIRAGTGQGSGNTIYF,TGTGCCATCAGAGCCGGGACAGGACAAGGCTCTGGAAACACCATATATTTT
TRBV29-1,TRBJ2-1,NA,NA,CSIGQQSSYNEQFF,TGCAGCATTGGACAGCAGAGCTCCTACAATGAGCAGTTCTTC
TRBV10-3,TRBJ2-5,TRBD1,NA,CASRDSQETQYF,TGTGCCAGCCGGGACAGCCAAGAGACCCAGTACTTC
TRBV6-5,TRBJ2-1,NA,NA,CASSYTAGNSYNEQFF,TGTGCCAGCAGTTACACCGCAGGTAACTCCTACAATGAGCAGTTCTTC
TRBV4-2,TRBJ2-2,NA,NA,CASSQGGLSNTGELFF,TGTGCCAGCAGCCAGGGGGGACTTTCGAACACCGGGGAGCTGTTTTTT
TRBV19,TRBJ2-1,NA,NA,CASSISSGEQFF,TGTGCCAGTAGTATAAGTAGCGGTGAGCAGTTCTTC
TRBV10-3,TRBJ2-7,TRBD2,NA,CAIVSGGAYEQYF,TGTGCCATTGTTAGCGGGGGGGCTTACGAGCAGTACTTC
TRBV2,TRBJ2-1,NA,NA,CASSTAGDEQFF,TGTGCCAGCTCCACCGCAGGGGATGAGCAGTTCTTC
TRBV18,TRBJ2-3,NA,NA,CASSPPAGDTQYF,TGTGCCAGCTCACCACCTGCCGGAGATACGCAGTATTTT
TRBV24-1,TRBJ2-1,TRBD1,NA,CATSDGTPRGYNEQFF,TGTGCCACCAGTGATGGGACACCCAGGGGGTACAATGAGCAGTTCTTC
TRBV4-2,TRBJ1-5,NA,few,CASSQDPQLRNQPQHF,TGTGCCAGCAGCCAAGATCCACAGCTCCGCAATCAGCCCCAGCATTTT
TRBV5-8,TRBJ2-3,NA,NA,CASSPVGRSLSTDTQYF,TGTGCCAGCAGCCCGGTAGGCAGGTCCCTAAGCACAGATACGCAGTATTTT
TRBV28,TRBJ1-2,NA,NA,CASSLLGRGYGYTF,TGTGCCAGCAGTCTTCTGGGGCGGGGGTATGGCTACACCTTC
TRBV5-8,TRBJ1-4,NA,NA,CASSEYSLPNEKLFF,TGTGCCAGCAGCGAATACAGTTTACCTAATGAAAAACTGTTTTTT
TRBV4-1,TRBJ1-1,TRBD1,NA,CASSRGQMNTEAFF,TGCGCCAGCAGCCGGGGACAGATGAACACTGAAGCTTTCTTT
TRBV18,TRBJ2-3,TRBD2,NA,CASSPLLAGDADTQYF,TGTGCCAGCTCTCCGTTACTAGCGGGGGATGCAGATACGCAGTATTTT
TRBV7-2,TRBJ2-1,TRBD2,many,CASSLGSSGAYNEQFF,TGTGCCAGCAGCTTGGGGTCAAGCGGGGCTTACAATGAGCAGTTCTTC
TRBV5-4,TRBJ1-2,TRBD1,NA,CASSLVQGAPVYGYTF,TGTGCCAGCAGCTTGGTCCAGGGGGCGCCGGTCTATGGCTACACCTTC
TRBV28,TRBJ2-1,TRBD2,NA,CASSLSGTSGSLEQFF,TGTGCCAGCAGTTTATCAGGGACTAGCGGGAGTCTCGAGCAGTTCTTC
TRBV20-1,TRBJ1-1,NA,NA,CSPLGGVEAFF,TGCAGTCCACTGGGGGGGGTTGAAGCTTTCTTT
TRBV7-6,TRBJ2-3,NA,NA,CASSLFGDTQYF,TGTGCCAGCAGCTTATTCGGAGATACGCAGTATTTT
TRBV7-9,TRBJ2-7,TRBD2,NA,CASSFTSGLGSGEQYF,TGTGCCAGCAGCTTCACATCCGGACTAGGAAGCGGCGAGCAGTACTTC
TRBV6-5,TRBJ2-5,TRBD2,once,CASSYTGTSETQYF,TGTGCCAGCAGTTACACCGGGACTAGCGAGACCCAGTACTTC
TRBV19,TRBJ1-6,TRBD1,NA,CASSAGQAYNSPLHF,TGTGCCAGTAGTGCCGGACAGGCCTATAATTCACCCCTCCACTTT
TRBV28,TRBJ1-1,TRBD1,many,CASSWAGGLDTEAFF,TGTGCCAGCAGTTGGGCAGGGGGGTTGGACACTGAAGCTTTCTTT
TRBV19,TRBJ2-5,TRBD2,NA,CASSIVGLADGETQYF,TGTGCCAGTAGTATAGTAGGACTAGCGGACGGAGAGACCCAGTACTTC
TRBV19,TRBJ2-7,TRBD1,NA,CASRGTGGSYEQYF,TGTGCCAGTAGGGGGACAGGGGGCTCCTACGAGCAGTACTTC
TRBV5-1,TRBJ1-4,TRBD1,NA,CASSYQGAATNEKLFF,TGCGCCAGCAGCTACCAGGGGGCTGCAACTAATGAAAAACTGTTTTTT
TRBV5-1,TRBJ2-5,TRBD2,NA,CASSFGTSGGQETQYF,TGCGCCAGCAGCTTTGGGACTAGCGGGGGACAAGAGACCCAGTACTTC
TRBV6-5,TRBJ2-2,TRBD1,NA,CASCNRGLTGELFF,TGTGCCAGCTGCAACAGGGGGCTCACCGGGGAGCTGTTTTTT
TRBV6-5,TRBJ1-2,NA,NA,CASSINRVGYTF,TGTGCCAGCAGTATTAACAGGGTTGGCTACACCTTC
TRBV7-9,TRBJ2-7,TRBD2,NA,CASSSGSGLAGGSGEQYF,TGTGCCAGCAGCTCTGGGAGTGGGCTAGCGGGGGGATCCGGCGAGCAGTACTTC
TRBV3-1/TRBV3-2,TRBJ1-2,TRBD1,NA,CASSQVLPRQGAEYGYTF,TGTGCCAGCAGCCAAGTTTTACCGAGACAGGGGGCCGAGTATGGCTACACCTTC
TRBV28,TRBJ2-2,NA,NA,CASRERTGELFF,TGTGCCAGTCGCGAAAGAACCGGGGAGCTGTTTTTT
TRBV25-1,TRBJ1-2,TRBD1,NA,CASSELDRGHGYTF,TGTGCCAGCAGTGAGCTGGACAGGGGACATGGCTACACCTTC
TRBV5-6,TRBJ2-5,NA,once,CASSLTGTLTQYF,TGTGCCAGCAGCTTAACCGGGACATTGACCCAGTACTTC
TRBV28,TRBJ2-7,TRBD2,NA,CASSLAGGRGEQYF,TGTGCCAGCAGTTTGGCGGGAGGGCGAGGCGAGCAGTACTTC
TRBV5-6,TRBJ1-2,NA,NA,CASSLVGAWGYTF,TGTGCCAGCAGCTTGGTTGGGGCTTGGGGCTACACCTTC
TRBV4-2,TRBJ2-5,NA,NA,CASSQDRSVAETQYF,TGTGCCAGCAGCCAAGATCGATCGGTAGCAGAGACCCAGTACTTC
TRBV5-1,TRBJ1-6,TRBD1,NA,CASSSPDRGGSPLHF,TGCGCCAGCAGCTCGCCGGACAGGGGCGGTTCACCCCTCCACTTT
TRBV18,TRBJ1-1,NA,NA,CASSPLGQGDEAFF,TGTGCCAGCTCACCATTAGGCCAGGGTGATGAAGCTTTCTTT